This TCR beta chain was profiled in a study of T cell changes during pregnancy in multiple sclerosis. The protocol was immunoSEQ multiplex PCR, while the TCRdb copy is restricted to in-frame clones and leaves out a portion. The table records approximately 88,000 clones, 94% of them present only once. Sequencing used peripheral blood, obtained in the third trimester of pregnancy. This clonotype originated in a female donor with multiple sclerosis, enrolled in a pregnancy study.

CDR3 amino acids: CAWSETTAGEQYF. The CDR3 nucleotides are TGTGCCTGGAGTGAGACTACCGCTGGGGAGCAGTACTTC. The chain uses TRBV30 and TRBJ2-7; TRBD2 is a possible D gene (5 bases). Germline lookup yields CDR1 GTSNPN and CDR2 SVGIG (reference sequence). The V end lost 1 base, the J end lost 7 bases, and 14 bases lay between the germline ends. CDR3 length: 13 amino acids.